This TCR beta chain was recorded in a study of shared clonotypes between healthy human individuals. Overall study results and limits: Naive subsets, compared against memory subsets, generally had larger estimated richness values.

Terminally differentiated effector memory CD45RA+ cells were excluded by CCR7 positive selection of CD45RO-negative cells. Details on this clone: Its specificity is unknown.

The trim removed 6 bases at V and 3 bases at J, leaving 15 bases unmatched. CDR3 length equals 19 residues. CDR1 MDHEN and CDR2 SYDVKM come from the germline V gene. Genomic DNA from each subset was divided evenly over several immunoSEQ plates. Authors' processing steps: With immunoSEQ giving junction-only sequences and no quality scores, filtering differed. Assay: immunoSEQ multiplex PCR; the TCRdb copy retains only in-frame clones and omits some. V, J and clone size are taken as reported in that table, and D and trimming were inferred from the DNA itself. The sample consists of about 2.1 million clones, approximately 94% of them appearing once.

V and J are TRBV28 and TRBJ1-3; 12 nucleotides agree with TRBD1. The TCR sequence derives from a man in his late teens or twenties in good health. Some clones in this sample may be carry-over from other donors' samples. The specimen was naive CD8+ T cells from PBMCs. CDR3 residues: CASSITRDRGLEDGNTIYF. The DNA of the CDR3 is TGTGCCAGCAGCATAACTCGGGACAGGGGGCTTGAGGATGGAAACACCATATATTTT.